The source of this TCR beta chain is a study of T cells in Graves' hyperthyroidism and ophthalmopathy. General study points: Ophthalmopathy got predicted by the model a median about six months before its onset.

Points on this clonotype: Its antigen is unidentified.

Researchers amplified the TCR beta CDR3 regions from RNA transcripts. Primed by the HTBI set, a first-round RT-PCR was run on the TCR CDR3. TCRdb recomputed calls from the multiplex PCR reads with MiXCR, one row per CDR3 protein. The sample has over 700,000 distinct CDR3 sequences, 35% seen once. The CDR3 is 15 residues long. Trimming pared 4 bases from V and 2 bases from J, leaving 16 bases between. CDR1 and CDR2 from the germline V gene are SGDLS and YYNGEE. The sequence was obtained from a woman between 35 and 50 years old with Graves' hyperthyroidism. The sequenced sample consisted of blood. This chain joins TRBV9 and TRBJ2-7, with D possibly being TRBD1 or TRBD2 (5 bases each). CDR3 sequence (DNA): TGTGCCAGCAGCCAAGATACCAGGGACGCCTACGAGCAGTACTTC. Its translation: CASSQDTRDAYEQYF. The whole variable domain, remainder taken from reference TRBV9 and TRBJ2-7, is DSGVTQTPKHLITATGQRVTLRCSPRSGDLSVYWYQQSLDQGLQFLIQYYNGEERAKGNILERFSAQQFPDLHSELNLSSLELGDSALYFCASSQDTRDAYEQYFGPGTRLTVT.